The rows below give T cell receptor beta chains drawn from one sample of a study of post-analysis software for immune sequencing data. TCRdb itself ran the PCR reads through MiXCR, one entry per CDR3 protein. This sample yields 750,000 to 950,000 distinct CDR3 sequences, of which approximately 57% are seen a single time; under 6% belongs to the top ten. The material sequenced was blood. All receptors come from a girl aged 10 to 17 with multiple sclerosis. CDR3s include the opening cysteine and the closing phenylalanine or tryptophan. The D gene is left open where the match is weak. For some rows the clone size is stated as once, few or many, or as a class when expanded; others skip it.

CDR3aa | CDR3nt | v_gene | abundance | j_gene | d_gene
CASSVGYTEAFF | TGTGCCAGCAGTGTCGGATACACTGAAGCTTTCTTT | TRBV3-1 | once | TRBJ1-1 | -
CSASGLAGDETQYF | TGCAGTGCTAGTGGGCTAGCGGGGGACGAGACCCAGTACTTC | TRBV20-1 | few | TRBJ2-5 | TRBD2
CASSLVSGGHEQFF | TGCGCCAGCAGCTTGGTGTCAGGGGGCCATGAGCAGTTCTTC | TRBV5-1 | few | TRBJ2-1 | TRBD1
CASRRTRQETQYF | TGTGCCAGCAGACGGACCCGCCAAGAGACCCAGTACTTC | TRBV6-5 | few | TRBJ2-5 | -
CASGSDRNTEAFF | TGTGCTAGTGGGTCGGACCGGAACACTGAAGCTTTCTTT | TRBV12-5 | - | TRBJ1-1 | -
CSVGGSRTETQYF | TGCAGCGTTGGGGGCAGCCGTACAGAGACCCAGTACTTC | TRBV29-1 | - | TRBJ2-5 | -
CASSGGTVYEQYF | TGCGCCAGCAGCGGAGGGACTGTCTACGAGCAGTACTTC | TRBV5-1 | few | TRBJ2-7 | -
CASSGLGTGGGEQFF | TGCGCCAGCAGTGGGCTTGGGACAGGGGGCGGAGAGCAGTTCTTC | TRBV10-2 | few | TRBJ2-1 | TRBD1
CATSPGQGGFEQYF | TGTGCCACCTCCCCGGGACAGGGAGGTTTCGAGCAGTACTTC | TRBV27 | - | TRBJ2-7 | TRBD1
CASSWRTADTQYF | TGTGCCAGCAGCTGGCGAACAGCAGATACGCAGTATTTT | TRBV7-2 | - | TRBJ2-3 | -
CASSVNNDEQFF | TGTGCCAGCAGCGTAAACAACGATGAGCAGTTCTTC | TRBV7-9 | - | TRBJ2-1 | -
CSASPGPRTETQYF | TGCAGTGCTAGTCCTGGGCCCAGGACGGAGACCCAGTACTTC | TRBV20-1 | few | TRBJ2-5 | -
CASSFAPGDGPTDTQYF | TGTGCCAGCAGCTTCGCCCCCGGGGATGGCCCCACAGATACGCAGTATTTT | TRBV11-1 | few | TRBJ2-3 | -
CASSVTGLADRTDTQYF | TGCGCCAGCAGCGTGACTGGACTAGCGGACCGCACAGATACGCAGTATTTT | TRBV5-1 | - | TRBJ2-3 | TRBD2
CASTLGGGPKETQYF | TGCGCCAGCACCCTTGGCGGGGGGCCAAAAGAGACCCAGTACTTC | TRBV5-1 | few | TRBJ2-5 | TRBD2
CGGGVWGDTQYF | TGCGGGGGTGGCGTTTGGGGAGATACGCAGTATTTT | TRBV30 | - | TRBJ2-3 | -
CASSFRQGGISGYTF | TGTGCCAGCAGTTTTCGACAGGGGGGGATCAGTGGCTACACCTTC | TRBV12-3/TRBV12-4 | - | TRBJ1-2 | TRBD1
CSARPWGQGVYGYTF | TGCAGTGCTAGACCGTGGGGACAGGGAGTCTATGGCTACACCTTC | TRBV20-1 | - | TRBJ1-2 | TRBD1
CASSQVSAAWEDTQYF | TGCGCCAGCAGCCAAGTCTCAGCGGCATGGGAAGATACGCAGTATTTT | TRBV4-1 | - | TRBJ2-3 | -
CASSPDRANYEQYF | TGTGCCAGCAGTCCCGACAGGGCTAATTACGAGCAGTACTTC | TRBV6-1 | - | TRBJ2-7 | TRBD1
CAISRDVEYEQYF | TGTGCCATCAGCAGAGACGTGGAGTACGAGCAGTACTTC | TRBV15 | - | TRBJ2-7 | -
CSASGTSGGGVDTQYF | TGCAGTGCTTCCGGGACTAGCGGGGGGGGTGTAGATACGCAGTATTTT | TRBV20-1 | - | TRBJ2-3 | TRBD2
CASSQDLNSGANVLTF | TGTGCCAGCAGCCAAGATCTAAACTCTGGGGCCAACGTCCTGACTTTC | TRBV4-2 | many | TRBJ2-6 | -
CASTEQGVNYGYTF | TGTGCCAGCACCGAACAGGGGGTAAACTATGGCTACACCTTC | TRBV12-3/TRBV12-4 | - | TRBJ1-2 | TRBD1
CSVDGPEKLFF | TGCAGCGTTGACGGACCAGAAAAACTGTTTTTT | TRBV29-1 | - | TRBJ1-4 | -
CSADGLALTDTQYF | TGCAGTGCCGACGGACTAGCGCTTACAGATACGCAGTATTTT | TRBV20-1 | - | TRBJ2-3 | TRBD2
CASSYWGQAPQETQYF | TGTGCCAGCAGTTACTGGGGACAGGCCCCCCAAGAGACCCAGTACTTC | TRBV6-6 | - | TRBJ2-5 | TRBD1
CSARDQGGRYGYTF | TGCAGTGCTAGAGATCAAGGGGGCCGCTATGGCTACACCTTC | TRBV20-1 | - | TRBJ1-2 | TRBD1
CASSQLTGGSYNEQFF | TGCGCCAGCAGCCAACTAACAGGGGGTTCCTACAATGAGCAGTTCTTC | TRBV4-1 | - | TRBJ2-1 | TRBD1
CSVEVRNGYTF | TGCAGCGTTGAGGTCCGTAATGGCTACACCTTC | TRBV29-1 | few | TRBJ1-2 | -
CSAPRADVGGGTGELFF | TGCAGTGCCCCACGGGCGGATGTGGGGGGAGGCACCGGGGAGCTGTTTTTT | TRBV20-1 | few | TRBJ2-2 | -
CSVEDRGGGTDTQYF | TGCAGCGTTGAGGACAGGGGAGGTGGCACAGATACGCAGTATTTT | TRBV29-1 | few | TRBJ2-3 | TRBD1
CASSDRTSGANVLTF | TGTGCCAGCAGTGACCGGACCTCTGGGGCCAACGTCCTGACTTTC | TRBV25-1 | few | TRBJ2-6 | -
CASSLAGARYLGDEQFF | TGCGCCAGCAGCTTGGCCGGGGCCAGATACTTGGGCGATGAGCAGTTCTTC | TRBV5-1 | - | TRBJ2-1 | -
CSVEVVGAGEVQYF | TGCAGCGTTGAAGTGGTGGGGGCGGGAGAGGTGCAGTACTTC | TRBV29-1 | - | TRBJ2-5 | -
CSVEGGGQVNSYNEQFF | TGCAGCGTTGAGGGGGGTGGCCAGGTCAACTCCTACAATGAGCAGTTCTTC | TRBV29-1 | - | TRBJ2-1 | -
CASSLLSGGSSTDTQYF | TGTGCCAGCAGTTTATTGAGCGGGGGGTCTAGCACAGATACGCAGTATTTT | TRBV27 | few | TRBJ2-3 | TRBD2
CASSIPGAIQYF | TGCGCCAGCAGCATACCAGGCGCCATCCAGTACTTC | TRBV5-1 | - | TRBJ2-4 | -
CSASLMNTEAFF | TGCAGTGCTAGTCTCATGAACACTGAAGCTTTCTTT | TRBV20-1 | few | TRBJ1-1 | -
CSVAGVLTYEQYF | TGCAGCGTTGCGGGGGTCCTCACCTACGAGCAGTACTTC | TRBV29-1 | few | TRBJ2-7 | -
CASSLLREVNTGELFF | TGTGCCAGCAGTCTCCTGCGAGAGGTGAACACCGGGGAGCTGTTTTTT | TRBV12-3/TRBV12-4 | few | TRBJ2-2 | -
CASSVSVRDAGERYF | TGTGCCAGCAGCGTCTCGGTGCGGGATGCGGGCGAGCGGTACTTC | TRBV9 | once | TRBJ2-4 | -
CASSDWTGPYNEQCF | TGTGCCAGCAGCGACTGGACAGGGCCCTACAATGAGCAGTGCTTC | TRBV7-2 | few | TRBJ2-1 | TRBD1
CSVGGSGWNTEAFF | TGCAGTGTCGGAGGGTCAGGGTGGAACACTGAAGCTTTCTTT | TRBV20-1 | - | TRBJ1-1 | -
CASKPSRSGGQETQYF | TGTGCCAGCAAACCGTCGAGAAGCGGGGGCCAAGAGACCCAGTACTTC | TRBV2 | - | TRBJ2-5 | TRBD2
CASSPSSGFGGYTF | TGTGCCAGCAGCCCGTCCTCGGGGTTCGGTGGCTACACCTTC | TRBV7-3 | - | TRBJ1-2 | -
CSVESRVYTDTQYF | TGCAGCGTTGAAAGCCGGGTTTACACAGATACGCAGTATTTT | TRBV29-1 | - | TRBJ2-3 | -
CASSGRGLGDAQYF | TGTGCCAGCAGTGGCAGGGGTCTCGGAGATGCGCAGTATTTT | TRBV12-3/TRBV12-4 | - | TRBJ2-3 | -
CARSPRVGGTNPYEQYF | TGTGCCCGCAGCCCCCGGGTTGGGGGCACGAATCCCTACGAGCAGTACTTC | TRBV7-9 | - | TRBJ2-7 | -
CASSLGQTGYEQYF | TGTGCCAGCAGCTTAGGCCAAACGGGGTACGAGCAGTACTTC | TRBV7-3 | few | TRBJ2-7 | -
CASSRLGGTSYEQYF | TGTGCCAGCAGCCGACTGGGGGGGACCTCCTACGAGCAGTACTTC | TRBV7-2 | - | TRBJ2-7 | TRBD2
CASSSNRGASYEQYF | TGTGCCAGCAGCTCGAATCGCGGGGCCTCCTACGAGCAGTACTTC | TRBV7-9 | - | TRBJ2-7 | -
CASSQGHPGGNQPQHF | TGTGCCAGCAGCCAAGGTCATCCAGGGGGAAATCAGCCCCAGCATTTT | TRBV3-1 | - | TRBJ1-5 | TRBD1
CASSLDIVETQYF | TGCGCCAGCAGCTTGGACATCGTAGAGACCCAGTACTTC | TRBV5-1 | - | TRBJ2-5 | -
CASSHLSPLGDTQYF | TGTGCCAGCAGCCATCTCTCCCCGCTAGGGGATACGCAGTATTTT | TRBV3-1 | - | TRBJ2-3 | -
CASSLAGRGARTDTQYF | TGCGCCAGCAGCTTGGCCGGCCGGGGGGCCCGCACAGATACGCAGTATTTT | TRBV5-1 | - | TRBJ2-3 | -
CASSLEGSGSNQPQHF | TGTGCCAGCAGCTTAGAGGGCAGCGGCAGCAATCAGCCCCAGCATTTT | TRBV7-7 | - | TRBJ1-5 | -
CASTPEGGKTYEQYF | TGTGCCAGCACCCCGGAGGGCGGGAAAACCTACGAGCAGTACTTC | TRBV7-8 | - | TRBJ2-7 | -
CSVEEFMTGTGAGYTF | TGCAGCGTTGAGGAATTCATGACAGGGACGGGCGCTGGCTACACCTTC | TRBV29-1 | few | TRBJ1-2 | TRBD1